One sample yielded the 14 T cell receptor beta chains listed below, sequenced in a study of cytomegalovirus exposure and HLA in healthy donors. The method was immunoSEQ multiplex PCR; TCRdb's version includes in-frame clones alone and lacks a portion of them. Of fewer than 55,000 clones in the sample, almost 95% were seen once. Sequenced sample: PBMCs. The origin of the receptors is a man in his late teens or twenties in good health and CMV-seronegative.

J is TRBJ2-5 and V is TRBV7-9; 8 bases are shared with TRBD1. Trimming at V came to 5 bases and at J to 4 bases, leaving 9 bases not matched to a gene. Germline CDR1 is SEHNR and CDR2 is FQNEAQ (reference sequence). The length of the CDR3 is 15 residues. CDR3 in DNA: TGTGCCAGCAGCGGGCCGGGACAGGTGCGAGAGACCCAGTACTTC. Protein: CASSGPGQVRETQYF.

J is TRBJ2-1 and V is TRBV15; TRBD2 agrees at 9 bases. Per germline, CDR1 LNHNV and CDR2 YYDKDF (reference sequence). The CDR3 runs 16 residues. Trimming took 5 bases from V and 0 from J; bases not matched to a gene: 5. The CDR3 sequence is CATSQTSGSSYNEQFF. The CDR3 nucleotides read TGTGCCACCAGCCAGACTAGCGGTAGCTCCTACAATGAGCAGTTCTTC.

The rearrangement links TRBV7-2 to TRBJ2-7; possibly TRBD1 for D (6 bases). This CDR3 comprises 12 residues. V lost 5 bases and J 3 bases, leaving 8 bases between the germline ends. Germline V lookup: CDR1 SGHTA, CDR2 FQGNSA. The CDR3 spells CASSATGYEQYF. CDR3 bases: TGTGCCAGCAGCGCGACAGGCTACGAGCAGTACTTC.

In this sample, this clone turned up once. The chain employs TRBV28 and TRBJ2-5, with D possibly matching TRBD2 (6 bases). Germline lookup yields CDR1 MDHEN and CDR2 SYDVKM. Trimming cost V 8 bases and J 3 bases, with 16 bases left between them. This CDR3 contains 14 residues. CDR3 protein: CASLPSPGEETQYF. The CDR3 DNA follows: TGTGCCAGCTTGCCCTCTCCGGGAGAAGAGACCCAGTACTTC.

V gene TRBV29-1 combines with J gene TRBJ1-1; 7 bases fit TRBD1. Germline assignment: CDR1 SQVTM and CDR2 ANQGSEA. This CDR3 region has 14 residues. The ends lost 6 bases at V and 0 bases at J; junction bases unmatched: 7. The CDR3 reads CSVLTGTLNTEAFF. Here the CDR3 DNA reads TGCAGCGTCCTGACAGGGACTCTGAACACTGAAGCTTTCTTT.

The rearrangement joins TRBV4-2 to TRBJ1-5, with 8 nucleotides matching TRBD1. Trimming took 0 bases from V and 5 from J; bases not matched to a gene: 6. This CDR3 has 16 amino acids. CDR1 LGHNA and CDR2 YNFKEQ come from the germline V gene. The CDR3 nucleotides read TGTGCCAGCAGCCAAGATGGGGTGACAGGGGATCAGCCCCAGCATTTT. This encodes CASSQDGVTGDQPQHF.

Only one count was recorded for this clone. The chain is built from TRBV28 and TRBJ2-7, with TRBD1 identical over 7 bases. The CDR3 has 16 amino acids. J lost 4 bases, V lost 6 bases, and 15 bases had no gene match. Germline CDR1 and CDR2: MDHEN and SYDVKM. The CDR3 region has the DNA TGTGCCAGCAGGTTAACAGGGGTCCACTACGGGTACGAGCAGTACTTC. Protein sequence: CASRLTGVHYGYEQYF.

The rearrangement links TRBV5-6 to TRBJ2-5; D unresolved. With 4 bases removed from V and 1 base from J, the gap between germline ends came to 14 bases. The CDR3 length is 15 residues. CDR1 and CDR2 from the germline V gene are SGHDT and YYEEEE. CDR3 in DNA: TGTGCCAGCAGCCCCCGACACCGATCCCAAGAGACCCAGTACTTC. Translation: CASSPRHRSQETQYF.

The V and J genes are TRBV28 and TRBJ2-2; a weak D match, TRBD2 (5 bases). CDR1 and CDR2 (germline): MDHEN, SYDVKM. V shed 10 bases and J shed 2 bases, with 11 bases lying between them. This CDR3 is built from 13 residues. The CDR3 loop is CATERFNTGELFF. Written as DNA, the CDR3 is TGTGCCACCGAGCGGTTCAACACCGGGGAGCTGTTTTTT.

This chain connects TRBV30 to TRBJ2-1, with 12 bases aligning to TRBD2. This CDR3 comprises 14 residues. The J segment lost 9 bases and the V segment lost 4 bases, leaving 7 bases of the junction unmatched. Germline CDR1 reads GTSNPN; CDR2 reads SVGIG (reference sequence). CDR3 region: CAWTLGLAGSEQFF. The CDR3 DNA sequence: TGTGCCTGGACCCTCGGACTAGCGGGGAGTGAGCAGTTCTTC.

The chain links TRBV5-1 to TRBJ1-1; D might be TRBD1 (5 bases). The CDR3 is 12 amino acids. Trimming pared 0 bases from V and 8 bases from J, leaving 8 bases between. The germline V gene encodes CDR1 SGHRS and CDR2 YFSETQ. CDR3: CASSLDKGEAFF. In DNA form, the CDR3 reads TGCGCCAGCAGCTTGGATAAGGGGGAAGCTTTCTTT.

The rearrangement joins TRBV5-1 to TRBJ2-7, with 8 bases that match TRBD1. V shed 0 bases, J shed 6 bases, and the junction held 8 bases outside the gene matches. Germline V lookup: CDR1 SGHRS, CDR2 YFSETQ. The CDR3 loop spans 15 amino acids. This chain's CDR3 is CASSLDGQGLGEQYF. CDR3 nucleotide sequence: TGCGCCAGCAGCTTGGATGGACAGGGCCTGGGCGAGCAGTACTTC.

The V gene is TRBV5-1, the J gene TRBJ2-7, with 9 bases fitting TRBD2. The CDR3 totals 14 residues. The V gene end was trimmed by 4 bases and the J gene end by 2 bases; junction bases not matched to a gene: 4. Germline lookup yields CDR1 SGHRS and CDR2 YFSETQ. The CDR3 DNA is TGCGCCAGCAGCGGAGTAGCGGGAGCCTACGAGCAGTACTTC. This translates into CASSGVAGAYEQYF.

V is TRBV30 and J is TRBJ1-1; 8 bases match TRBD1. The CDR3 is made up of 13 amino acids. V was clipped by 2 bases and J by 8 bases; unmatched bases: 7. Germline values: CDR1 GTSNPN, CDR2 SVGIG (reference sequence). The CDR3, as DNA: TGTGCCTGGAGTTTAACAGGGGGAGCAGAAGCTTTCTTT. Translated: CAWSLTGGAEAFF.